This passage covers 26 T cell receptor beta chains from one sample sequenced in a study of blood T cells in healthy people across ages. The use of a sample-barcoded 5' primer and a J-beta primer mix characterized a second PCR of about 7 to 12 cycles. Each CDR3 protein gets one entry after TCRdb re-called the 5' RACE reads with MiXCR. The data show 780,000 or so distinct CDR3 sequences, with approximately 60% seen just once and approximately 24% held by the top ten. The sequenced material came from blood. The receptors were sampled from a man aged 35 to 55 in good health.

The table lists this clonotype with a few counts. The J gene is TRBJ2-5, the V gene TRBV7-9; unclear D gene. Germline V gene lookup returns CDR1 SEHNR and CDR2 FQNEAQ (reference sequence). V gave up 5 bases and J gave up 0 bases, with 7 bases separating them. The CDR3 totals 13 residues. The DNA for the CDR3 is TGTGCCAGCAGCCAATGGGACCAAGAGACCCAGTACTTC. This gives the protein CASSQWDQETQYF.

This clonotype has at least ten counts. CDR3 protein: CSVEFGQETQYF. DNA of the CDR3: TGCAGCGTTGAATTCGGACAAGAGACCCAGTACTTC. This chain links TRBV29-1 with TRBJ2-5; no reliable D call. Trimming pared 2 bases from V and 2 bases from J, leaving 6 bases between. The CDR3 extends over 12 amino acids. Germline V gene data show CDR1 as SQVTM and CDR2 as ANQGSEA.

This sequence joins TRBV20-1 and TRBJ1-2; the D is unclear. Per the germline V gene, CDR1 is DFQATT and CDR2 is SNEGSKA (reference sequence). Deletions cut 0 bases from V and 7 bases from J, with 21 bases between. The CDR3 totals 16 residues. CDR3 bases: TGCAGTGCTAGAGATAGTCCTCTCAGGAAGAAGTCTGGCTACACCTTC. Translated: CSARDSPLRKKSGYTF.

The sample holds a few counts of this clonotype. The J gene is TRBJ2-3, the V gene TRBV3-1, with TRBD2 matching 9 bases. J gave up 2 bases and V 0 bases, and 9 bases lay outside the gene matches. CDR1 and CDR2 from the germline V gene are LGHDT and YNNKEL (reference sequence). This CDR3 is built from 18 residues. For the CDR3, the DNA is TGTGCCAGCAGCCAAGATTTGCGGGGGGGCATCGTCACAGATACGCAGTATTTT. It is translated as CASSQDLRGGIVTDTQYF.

V gene TRBV6-2 or TRBV6-3 combines with J gene TRBJ2-3; no reliable D call. CDR1 is MNHEY, CDR2 SVGEGT, per germline. Trimming pared 0 bases from V and 4 bases from J, leaving 8 bases between. The CDR3 totals 14 residues. Here the CDR3 reads CASSYSPRSDTQYF. For the CDR3, the DNA is TGTGCCAGCAGTTACTCCCCGAGGTCAGATACGCAGTATTTT.

This clonotype was found a few times. This chain joins TRBV11-3 and TRBJ2-7; no reliable D call. The CDR3 consists of 13 residues. V was shortened by 1 base and J by 4 bases, with 8 bases between the two germline ends. From germline, CDR1 is SGHNT and CDR2 YENEEA. CDR3 DNA: TGTGCCAGCAGCTTAGCACAGAATTACGAGCAGTACTTC. The encoded protein is CASSLAQNYEQYF.

The chain links TRBV14 to TRBJ2-5, with a weak D call TRBD1 (5 bases). Germline V gives CDR1 SGHDN, CDR2 FVKESK. V lost 1 base and J lost 2, with 11 bases in between. The CDR3 has 15 residues. CDR3 sequence: CASSQAHRLQETQYF. CDR3 DNA: TGTGCCAGCAGCCAAGCTCACAGGCTTCAAGAGACCCAGTACTTC. The entire variable domain, with the rest obtained from reference TRBV14 and TRBJ2-5, is as follows: EAGVTQFPSHSVIEKGQTVTLRCDPISGHDNLYWYRRVMGKEIKFLLHFVKESKQDESGMPNNRFLAERTGGTYSTLKVQPAELEDSGVYFCASSQAHRLQETQYFGPGTRLLVL.

The V call is TRBV11-2, the J call TRBJ2-7; no clear D gene. There are 12 residues in the CDR3. The V gene lost 5 bases and the J gene lost 5 bases, with 10 bases spanning the gap. In germline, CDR1 is SGHAT, CDR2 FQNNGV. The CDR3 bases are TGTGCCAGCAGCGTCCGTTTGGACGAGCAGTACTTC. Protein product: CASSVRLDEQYF.

The J gene is TRBJ1-1, the V gene TRBV11-1; weak D call: TRBD1 (5 bases). CDR1 and CDR2 (germline): SGHAT, FQDESV (reference sequence). The CDR3 sequence is 15 residues long. Trimming stripped 5 bases from V and 10 bases from J, with 23 bases between. The CDR3 loop is CASSPRPPQVGVAFF. DNA of the CDR3: TGTGCCAGCAGCCCTCGCCCCCCTCAGGTGGGGGTAGCTTTCTTT. The full variable domain, with the rest looked up from reference TRBV11-1 and TRBJ1-1, is EAEVAQSPRYKITEKSQAVAFWCDPISGHATLYWYRQILGQGPELLVQFQDESVVDDSQLPKDRFSAERLKGVDSTLKIQPAELGDSAMYLCASSPRPPQVGVAFFGQGTRLTVV.

V and J are TRBV5-1 and TRBJ2-1; 12 bases align to TRBD2. The CDR3 length is 16 residues. J was trimmed by 7 bases and V by 2 bases; bases with no gene match: 7. Germline CDR1 SGHRS, CDR2 YFSETQ. The CDR3 region is CASSFLLAGGPNEQFF. The DNA of the CDR3 is TGCGCCAGCAGCTTTTTGCTAGCGGGAGGGCCGAATGAGCAGTTCTTC. Variable domain in full (rest from reference TRBV5-1 and TRBJ2-1): KAGVTQTPRYLIKTRGQQVTLSCSPISGHRSVSWYQQTPGQGLQFLFEYFSETQRNKGNFPGRFSGRQFSNSRSEMNVSTLELGDSALYLCASSFLLAGGPNEQFFGPGTRLTVL.

Notes on this clonotype: A read error may produce the germline difference seen at one junction end. CDR3: CASSLIRPTNTGVLFF. CDR3 DNA sequence: TGTGCCAGCAGCTTAATACGGCCAACGAACACCGGGGTGCTGTTTTTT. V gene TRBV7-3 combines with J gene TRBJ2-2; tentative D call: TRBD2 (5 bases). The CDR3 consists of 16 residues. CDR1 and CDR2 from the germline V gene are SGHTA and FQGTGA. Full variable domain (remainder filled in from reference TRBV7-3 and TRBJ2-2): GAGVSQTPSNKVTEKGKYVELRCDPISGHTALYWYRQSLGQGPEFLIYFQGTGAADDSGLPNDRFFAVRPEGSVSTLKIQRTERGDSAVYLCASSLIRPTNTGVLFFGEGSRLTVL.

The CDR3 DNA sequence: TGTGCCATCAGTGAGTCGAGACTCCAAGACAATGAGCAGTTCTTC. This codes for CAISESRLQDNEQFF. V is TRBV10-3 and J is TRBJ2-1; D is undetermined. The V gene lost 0 bases and the J gene lost 5 bases, with 11 bases spanning the gap. CDR1 is ENHRY, CDR2 SYGVKD, per germline. This CDR3 has 15 amino acids.

This rearrangement joins TRBV5-1 to TRBJ2-5, with TRBD2 matching 11 bases. The V segment lost 4 bases and the J segment 4 bases; nucleotides outside the gene matches: 9. This CDR3 spans 16 amino acids. Germline loops: CDR1 SGHRS, CDR2 YFSETQ. In DNA form, the CDR3 reads TGCGCCAGCAGCCCCTTGGGACTAGCGGTGGGAGAGACCCAGTACTTC. It is translated as CASSPLGLAVGETQYF.

V gene TRBV7-2 combines with J gene TRBJ2-1, with D uncertain. This CDR3 spans 15 amino acids. The V end was cut by 4 bases, the J end by 4 bases, with 14 bases between. Per the germline V gene, CDR1 is SGHTA and CDR2 is FQGNSA. In nucleotides, the CDR3 is TGTGCCAGCAGCTGGGATAGGACCCCTTACAATGAGCAGTTCTTC. Its protein is CASSWDRTPYNEQFF.

The chain is built from TRBV24-1 and TRBJ2-5; D remains unclear. The length of the CDR3 is 15 residues. Per the germline V gene, CDR1 is KGHDR and CDR2 is SFDVKD. V gave up 5 bases and J gave up 1 base, with 13 bases separating them. Written as DNA, the CDR3 is TGTGCCACCAGTGGCCCCGGTAGGGCCCAAGAGACCCAGTACTTC. Its protein is CATSGPGRAQETQYF.

In this sample, this clonotype turned up a few times. The chain uses TRBV4-3 and TRBJ2-3; TRBD2 matches at 8 bases. This CDR3 comprises 17 residues. Germline loops: CDR1 LGHNA, CDR2 YSLEER. V trimming: 4 bases; J trimming: 2 bases; junction bases outside the gene matches: 11. CDR3 DNA sequence: TGCGCCAGCAGCCCTCGTTTGACTAGCGAACACACAGATACGCAGTATTTT. Its translation: CASSPRLTSEHTDTQYF.

With regard to this clonotype: At one end the junction does not follow the germline gene, possibly because of a read error. The V gene is TRBV28, the J gene TRBJ2-2; D is unresolved. This CDR3 region has 13 residues. From germline, CDR1 is MDHEN and CDR2 SYDVKM. CDR3 sequence (DNA): TGTGCCTGCAGTCAACCGAACACCGGGGAGCTGTTTTTT. Translation gives CACSQPNTGELFF.

This chain connects TRBV15 to TRBJ2-5; no firm D call. This CDR3 comprises 14 residues. CDR1 is LNHNV, CDR2 YYDKDF, per germline (reference sequence). The V and J ends lost 0 bases and 2 bases respectively, with 7 bases between them. CDR3 loop: CATSRDVGQETQYF. Written as DNA, the CDR3 is TGTGCCACCAGCAGAGATGTTGGACAAGAGACCCAGTACTTC.

The chain links TRBV6-6 to TRBJ2-4; 13 nucleotides align to TRBD2. The DNA end lines up better with TRBJ2-7; the J call may be wrong. Germline V gene sequence: CDR1 MNHNY, CDR2 SVGAGI (reference sequence). There are 16 residues in the CDR3. For the CDR3, the DNA is TGTGCCAGCAGTAAAGGGCCGGGACTAGCGGGACACGAGCAGTACTTC. The encoded protein is CASSKGPGLAGHEQYF.

The chain combines TRBV7-3 with TRBJ1-1; perhaps TRBD1 as D (5 bases). The V gene lost 3 bases and the J gene lost 1 base, with 12 bases spanning the gap. The CDR3 runs to 15 residues. In germline, CDR1 is SGHTA, CDR2 FQGTGA. CDR3 sequence (DNA): TGTGCCAGCAGCTTCCTCTGGGGCGCGAACACTGAAGCTTTCTTT. As protein: CASSFLWGANTEAFF.

This clonotype was recorded a few times. The chain is built from TRBV7-2 and TRBJ2-6; D remains unclear. The CDR3 has 15 amino acids. Trimming shortened V by 7 bases and J by 3 bases, and 13 bases separated the two germline ends. Per the germline V gene, CDR1 is SGHTA and CDR2 is FQGNSA. CDR3 bases: TGTGCCAGCATAGACCGTGCTGGTGGGGCCAACGTCCTGACTTTC. Translation gives CASIDRAGGANVLTF.

The chain combines TRBV9 with TRBJ2-6; 11 nucleotides line up with TRBD1. The CDR3 covers 18 residues. Germline V CDR1 and CDR2: SGDLS, YYNGEE. The junction had 6 bases not matched to a gene; V was cut back by 3 bases and J by 1 base. In nucleotides, the CDR3 is TGTGCCAGCAGCGCCCCCGGGACAGGGGGTTCTGGGGCCAACGTCCTGACTTTC. Protein product: CASSAPGTGGSGANVLTF. Combining the CDR3 with reference TRBV9 and TRBJ2-6 gives the whole variable domain DSGVTQTPKHLITATGQRVTLRCSPRSGDLSVYWYQQSLDQGLQFLIQYYNGEERAKGNILERFSAQQFPDLHSELNLSSLELGDSALYFCASSAPGTGGSGANVLTFGAGSRLTVL.

The chain has TRBV28 and TRBJ2-3; the match to TRBD2 covers 7 bases. The CDR3 sequence is 16 residues long. Germline values: CDR1 MDHEN, CDR2 SYDVKM. V shed 8 bases, J shed 5 bases, and the junction held 16 bases outside the gene matches. This CDR3 reads CASRKTGTTIGDTQYF. CDR3 in DNA: TGTGCCAGCCGTAAAACCGGGACTACCATAGGAGATACGCAGTATTTT.

Turning to this clonotype: At one of its ends the junction is not consistent with the germline gene, which may arise from a read error. The chain has TRBV9 and TRBJ2-2, with 9 bases matching TRBD2. The CDR3 is made up of 15 amino acids. Looked up from germline, CDR1 is SGDLS and CDR2 is YYNGEE. The CDR3 sequence is CTSSVASGIPGELFF. The CDR3 DNA sequence: TGTACCAGCAGCGTTGCTAGCGGGATCCCCGGGGAGCTGTTTTTT.

The J gene is TRBJ2-5, the V gene TRBV28; tentatively, D is TRBD1 (5 bases). V was clipped by 1 base and J by 3 bases, with 9 bases between them. The CDR3 has 14 residues. Looked up from germline, CDR1 is MDHEN and CDR2 is SYDVKM. For the CDR3, the DNA is TGTGCCAGCAGTTTATTGGTCAGGGAAGAGACCCAGTACTTC. Protein product: CASSLLVREETQYF.

This clonotype has only a few counts. In nucleotides, the CDR3 is TGTGCCAGCAGTAGAGCGCAGTGGACCTACAATGAGCAGTTCTTC. This gives the protein CASSRAQWTYNEQFF. The chain has TRBV27 and TRBJ2-1; D gene uncertain. The germline V gene has CDR1 MNHEY and CDR2 SMNVEV (reference sequence). The CDR3 is 15 residues long. Trimming removed 5 bases at V and 2 bases at J, with 13 bases between.